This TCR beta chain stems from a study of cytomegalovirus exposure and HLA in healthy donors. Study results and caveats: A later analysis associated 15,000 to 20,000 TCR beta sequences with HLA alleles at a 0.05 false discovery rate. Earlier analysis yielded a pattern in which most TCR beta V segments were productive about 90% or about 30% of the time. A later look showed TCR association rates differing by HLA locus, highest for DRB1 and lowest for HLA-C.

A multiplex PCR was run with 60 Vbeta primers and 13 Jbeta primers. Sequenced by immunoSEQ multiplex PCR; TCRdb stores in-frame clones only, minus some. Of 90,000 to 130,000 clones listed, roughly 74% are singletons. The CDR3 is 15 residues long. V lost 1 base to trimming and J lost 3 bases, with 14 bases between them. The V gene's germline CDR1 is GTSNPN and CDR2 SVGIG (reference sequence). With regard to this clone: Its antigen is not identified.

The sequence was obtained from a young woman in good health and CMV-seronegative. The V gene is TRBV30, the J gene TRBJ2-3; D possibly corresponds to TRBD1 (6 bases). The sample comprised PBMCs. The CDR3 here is CAWSAGVALTDTQYF. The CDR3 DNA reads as TGTGCCTGGAGTGCAGGGGTTGCTTTGACAGATACGCAGTATTTT. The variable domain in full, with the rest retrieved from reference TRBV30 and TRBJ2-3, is SQTIHQWPATLVQPVGSPLSLECTVEGTSNPNLYWYRQAAGRGLQLLFYSVGIGQISSEVPQNLSASRPQDRQFILSSKKLLLSDSGFYLCAWSAGVALTDTQYFGPGTRLTVL.